This T cell receptor (beta chain) was sequenced for a study of OX40 agonist ivuxolimab in advanced cancers. The CDR3 contains 13 residues. The germline V and J ends were trimmed by 7 bases and 2 bases, with 8 bases remaining between them. Looked up from germline, CDR1 is LNHDA and CDR2 is SQIVND (reference sequence). Only in-frame clones appear in the TCRdb table, and some are missing; sequencing was by immunoSEQ multiplex PCR. The repertoire holds 65,000 to 70,000 clones, with more than 75% as singletons. The sequence was collected from an adult with an advanced solid tumor such as melanoma, head and neck, liver or kidney cancer. Sequences were derived from CD4+ or CD8+ T cells sorted from blood, sampled in a trial of the OX40 agonist ivuxolimab. The rearrangement joins TRBV19 to TRBJ1-4; D is unresolved. CDR3 sequence: CASTDGTNEKLFF. CDR3 sequence (DNA): TGTGCCAGTACGGACGGTACTAATGAAAAACTGTTTTTT.